Sequencing of this T cell receptor (beta chain) was carried out in a study of blood T cell repertoires in COVID-19. Looking at the study overall: COVID-19 samples, acute and convalescent, were from the United States, Italy and Spain. T cells, B-cell-depleted T cells, or PBMCs provided the cDNA or gDNA that served as material.

As handled by the study authors: The assay estimated nucleated cells by amplifying reference gene primers. TCRdb's table, derived via immunoSEQ multiplex PCR, lists solely in-frame clones and lacks some. D and trimming come from the DNA, and the V and J calls and clone size come from that table. Seen here are about 80,000 clones, 80% to 90% observed once, and the top ten hold about 14%. The CDR3 covers 16 residues. Germline CDR1 SGDLS, CDR2 YYNGEE. After removal of 3 bases from V and 5 bases from J, the junction contained 10 bases not matched to a gene. The sequenced material came from peripheral blood. The V call is TRBV9, the J call TRBJ2-5, with 10 bases identical to TRBD1. This TCR was recovered from a woman aged 80 or older with acute or convalescent COVID-19. The CDR3: CASSAGTGVRGETQYF. As DNA, the CDR3 is TGTGCCAGCAGCGCAGGGACAGGGGTTCGGGGGGAGACCCAGTACTTC.